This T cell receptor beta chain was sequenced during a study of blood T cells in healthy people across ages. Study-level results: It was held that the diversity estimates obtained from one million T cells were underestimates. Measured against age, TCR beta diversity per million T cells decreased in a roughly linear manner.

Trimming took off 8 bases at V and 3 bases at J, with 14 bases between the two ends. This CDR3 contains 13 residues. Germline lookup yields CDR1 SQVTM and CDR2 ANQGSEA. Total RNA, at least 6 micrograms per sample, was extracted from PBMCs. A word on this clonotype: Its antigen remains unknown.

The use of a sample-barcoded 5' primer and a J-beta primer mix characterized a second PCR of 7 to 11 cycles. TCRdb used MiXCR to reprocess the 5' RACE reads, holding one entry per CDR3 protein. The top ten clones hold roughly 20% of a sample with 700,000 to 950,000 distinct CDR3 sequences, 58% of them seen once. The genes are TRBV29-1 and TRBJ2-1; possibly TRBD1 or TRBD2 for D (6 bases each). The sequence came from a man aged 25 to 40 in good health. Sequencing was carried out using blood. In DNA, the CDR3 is TGCAGCCTGGGGGGCGGCTTCTACAATGAGCAGTTCTTC. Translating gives CSLGGGFYNEQFF.